What follows are 4 T cell receptor beta chains derived from one specimen sequenced in a study of blood T cell repertoires in COVID-19. Clones were read by immunoSEQ multiplex PCR, and TCRdb kept only the in-frame ones, dropping some. The sample has 270,000 or so clones; over 75% are singletons. Sequenced input: peripheral blood. Receptors originate from a human donor in a cohort sampled during active COVID-19.

This clone was counted between two and nine times. The V and J genes are TRBV5-4 and TRBJ1-4; D is ambiguous. Germline V gene data show CDR1 as SGHNT and CDR2 as YYREEE (reference sequence). The CDR3 consists of 17 residues. Trimming pared 0 bases from V and 3 bases from J, leaving 15 bases between. CDR3 sequence: CASSLGPLEGSNEKLFF. DNA of the CDR3: TGTGCCAGCAGCTTGGGACCACTCGAGGGCTCTAATGAAAAACTGTTTTTT.

The rearrangement joins TRBV2 to TRBJ2-1, with D hard to call. CDR3 length equals 14 residues. Trimming left V 7 bases short and J 4 bases short, with 14 bases between. Per germline, CDR1 SNHLY and CDR2 FYNNEI. The CDR3 here is CASIFQVRYNEQFF. The CDR3 DNA reads as TGTGCCAGCATTTTTCAGGTTAGGTACAATGAGCAGTTCTTC.

This clone showed up just a few times. The rearrangement uses TRBV5-4 and TRBJ2-5; the match to TRBD1 covers 10 bases. The germline V gene has CDR1 SGHNT and CDR2 YYREEE (reference sequence). The V gene end was trimmed by 4 bases and the J gene end by 2 bases; junction bases not matched to a gene: 2. The CDR3 is 14 amino acids. The CDR3 sequence is CASSRGQGQETQYF. In DNA, the CDR3 is TGTGCCAGCAGCAGGGGACAGGGGCAAGAGACCCAGTACTTC.

The V gene is TRBV5-1, the J gene TRBJ2-3, with unresolved D. This CDR3 contains 16 residues. Between the trimmed V and J ends, which lost 0 bases and 0 bases, there was a span of 11 bases. From germline, CDR1 is SGHRS and CDR2 YFSETQ. The CDR3 DNA reads TGCGCCAGCAGCTTGGAGGCACAGCTCAGCACAGATACGCAGTATTTT. It codes for CASSLEAQLSTDTQYF.